This is a list of T cell receptor beta chains from one sample in a study of blood T cell repertoires in COVID-19. The protocol was immunoSEQ multiplex PCR, while the TCRdb copy is restricted to in-frame clones and leaves out a portion. The sample comprises roughly 260,000 clones, approximately 91% of which are singletons, and 2% to 3% rests with the top ten. Sequenced: peripheral blood. The receptors shown here come from a person in their late teens or twenties with COVID-19, enrolled during active disease. The CDR3 runs from the conserved cysteine through the conserved F or W. A D gene is named only where the DNA matches it firmly. Size is omitted from some rows. Given values are once, few, many or a class for expanded clones.

V gene: TRBV2
J gene: TRBJ2-3
clone size: once
D gene: .
CDR3 DNA: TGTGCCAGAGATGATACAGGGGGGGAAGATACGCAGTATTTT
CDR3 protein: CARDDTGGEDTQYF

V gene: TRBV7-8
J gene: TRBJ1-4
clone size: .
D gene: .
CDR3 DNA: TGTGCCAGCAGCTTATTTCAGGGGAGGGATGAAAAACTGTTTTTT
CDR3 protein: CASSLFQGRDEKLFF

V gene: TRBV6-5
J gene: TRBJ2-7
clone size: .
D gene: .
CDR3 DNA: TGTGCCAGCAGTCTGAAACCCGGGGCCTACGAGCAGTACTTC
CDR3 protein: CASSLKPGAYEQYF

V gene: TRBV5-4
J gene: TRBJ2-3
clone size: .
D gene: TRBD1
CDR3 DNA: TGTGCCAGCAGCCCGGACAGGGGAGTAGATACGCAGTATTTT
CDR3 protein: CASSPDRGVDTQYF

V gene: TRBV20-1
J gene: TRBJ1-2
clone size: once
D gene: .
CDR3 DNA: TGCAACCCGGGAGCCTATGGCTACACCTTC
CDR3 protein: CNPGAYGYTF

V gene: TRBV3-1/TRBV3-2
J gene: TRBJ1-1
clone size: .
D gene: .
CDR3 DNA: TGTGCCAGCAGTGAGGGATTGAGCACTGAAGCTTTCTTT
CDR3 protein: CASSEGLSTEAFF

V gene: TRBV19
J gene: TRBJ2-6
clone size: .
D gene: .
CDR3 DNA: TGTGCCAGTAGTTTGGCTATGGGGCTTGGGGCCAACGTCCTGACTTTC
CDR3 protein: CASSLAMGLGANVLTF

V gene: TRBV6-4
J gene: TRBJ2-4
clone size: .
D gene: .
CDR3 DNA: TGTGCCAGCAGTGACGAGGGACAATCGGACATTCAGTACTTC
CDR3 protein: CASSDEGQSDIQYF

V gene: TRBV30
J gene: TRBJ2-3
clone size: .
D gene: .
CDR3 DNA: TGTGCCTGGGGTGGGCTAGCCGATTTCACAGATACGCAGTATTTT
CDR3 protein: CAWGGLADFTDTQYF

V gene: TRBV27
J gene: TRBJ1-3
clone size: .
D gene: .
CDR3 DNA: TGTGCCAGCAGTTCTACAGGGATGTCGGTTGGAAACACCATATATTTT
CDR3 protein: CASSSTGMSVGNTIYF

V gene: TRBV4-3
J gene: TRBJ2-7
clone size: once
D gene: .
CDR3 DNA: TGCGCCAGCAGCCAAGGGAACGGGATTAACTACGAGCAGTACTTC
CDR3 protein: CASSQGNGINYEQYF

V gene: TRBV7-9
J gene: TRBJ2-3
clone size: .
D gene: .
CDR3 DNA: TGTGCCAGCAGCTTAGGGCAGGGGTCCGGCACAGATACGCAGTATTTT
CDR3 protein: CASSLGQGSGTDTQYF

V gene: TRBV28
J gene: TRBJ2-3
clone size: .
D gene: .
CDR3 DNA: TGTGCCAGCAGTTTTGGTGGAGGGAGCACAGATACGCAGTATTTT
CDR3 protein: CASSFGGGSTDTQYF

V gene: TRBV12-3/TRBV12-4
J gene: TRBJ1-5
clone size: .
D gene: .
CDR3 DNA: TGTGCCAGCAGACCCGGGGTCCTACGGCCTTTT
CDR3 protein: CASRPGVLRPF

V gene: TRBV4-1
J gene: TRBJ1-2
clone size: few
D gene: .
CDR3 DNA: TGCGCCAGCAGCCAAGAGCCCAGGGGCCCGGGTGGCTACACCTTC
CDR3 protein: CASSQEPRGPGGYTF

V gene: TRBV19
J gene: TRBJ2-2
clone size: .
D gene: .
CDR3 DNA: TGTGCCAGTAGTGTACAGGGATTCACAGGCGGGGAGCTGTTTTTT
CDR3 protein: CASSVQGFTGGELFF

V gene: TRBV24-1
J gene: TRBJ1-5
clone size: .
D gene: TRBD1
CDR3 DNA: TGTGCCACCAGTGTCACACAGGGGGCCTCAAGCAATCAGCCCCAGCATTTT
CDR3 protein: CATSVTQGASSNQPQHF

V gene: TRBV28
J gene: TRBJ2-6
clone size: .
D gene: .
CDR3 DNA: TGTGCCAGCAGTTCACTTCCCTATAGGGGATCTGGGGCCAACGTCCTGACTTTC
CDR3 protein: CASSSLPYRGSGANVLTF

V gene: TRBV24-1
J gene: TRBJ1-2
clone size: .
D gene: TRBD1
CDR3 DNA: TGTGCCACCAGTGATTCCGGGACAGGGGCCGGCTATGGCTACACCTTC
CDR3 protein: CATSDSGTGAGYGYTF

V gene: TRBV2
J gene: TRBJ1-4
clone size: .
D gene: TRBD1
CDR3 DNA: TGTGCCAGCAGTGAAGCAACAGGGGTGAGGGAAAAACTGTTTTTT
CDR3 protein: CASSEATGVREKLFF

V gene: TRBV9
J gene: TRBJ2-2
clone size: .
D gene: TRBD2
CDR3 DNA: TGTGCCCGCAGCGGGGGCGGGAGGGGCACCGGGGAGCTGTTTTTT
CDR3 protein: CARSGGGRGTGELFF

V gene: TRBV21-1
J gene: TRBJ2-7
clone size: .
D gene: .
CDR3 DNA: TGTGCCAGCAGCAAGGGACTAGCGGCCTACGAGCAGTACTTC
CDR3 protein: CASSKGLAAYEQYF

V gene: TRBV28
J gene: TRBJ2-2
clone size: .
D gene: .
CDR3 DNA: TGTGCCAGCAGTTCCAGCGGCGTGGCGAACACCGGGGAGCTGTTTTTT
CDR3 protein: CASSSSGVANTGELFF

V gene: TRBV6-5
J gene: TRBJ1-6
clone size: .
D gene: TRBD1
CDR3 DNA: TGTGCCAGCAGTTACTTCCAGGGGGACAATTCACCCCTCCACTTT
CDR3 protein: CASSYFQGDNSPLHF

V gene: TRBV28
J gene: TRBJ2-1
clone size: .
D gene: TRBD2
CDR3 DNA: TGTGCCAGCAGTTTGAATGGAGGGACTAGCGGGAGGGCCAGAGAAAATGAGCAGTTCTTC
CDR3 protein: CASSLNGGTSGRARENEQFF

V gene: TRBV20-1
J gene: TRBJ2-5
clone size: .
D gene: .
CDR3 DNA: TGCAGTGCTAGTACAGGGCGGCAAGAGACCCAGTACTTC
CDR3 protein: CSASTGRQETQYF

V gene: TRBV7-9
J gene: TRBJ2-1
clone size: .
D gene: TRBD2
CDR3 DNA: TGTGCCAGCAGCTTATTCCCGGCGGGAGAAATCAATGAGCAGTTCTTC
CDR3 protein: CASSLFPAGEINEQFF

V gene: TRBV3-1/TRBV3-2
J gene: TRBJ1-5
clone size: .
D gene: TRBD1
CDR3 DNA: TGTGCCAGCAGCCGGGGGACAGCTGAAAATCAGCCCCAGCATTTT
CDR3 protein: CASSRGTAENQPQHF

V gene: TRBV10-3
J gene: TRBJ2-1
clone size: .
D gene: TRBD1
CDR3 DNA: TGTGCCATCAGGACAGGGAATGAGCAGTTCTTC
CDR3 protein: CAIRTGNEQFF

V gene: TRBV6-2/TRBV6-3
J gene: TRBJ1-4
clone size: .
D gene: .
CDR3 DNA: TGTGCCAGCAGCCGCGAGGCCAGGGCGAGGGAAAAACTGTTTTTT
CDR3 protein: CASSREARAREKLFF

V gene: TRBV5-1
J gene: TRBJ2-7
clone size: .
D gene: TRBD1
CDR3 DNA: TGCGCCAGCAGCACCGGGACAGAGACCTACGAGCAGTACTTC
CDR3 protein: CASSTGTETYEQYF

V gene: TRBV7-2
J gene: TRBJ2-5
clone size: once
D gene: .
CDR3 DNA: TGTGCCAGCAGCTGGGGCGGCAGGGAGACCCAGTACTTC
CDR3 protein: CASSWGGRETQYF

V gene: TRBV24-1
J gene: TRBJ2-2
clone size: once
D gene: TRBD2
CDR3 DNA: TGTGCCACCAGTGACAGACTAGCTGCTAACACCGGGGAGCTGTTTTTT
CDR3 protein: CATSDRLAANTGELFF

V gene: TRBV3-1/TRBV3-2
J gene: TRBJ1-1
clone size: .
D gene: .
CDR3 DNA: TGTGCCAGCAGCCAATCGTGGGTCCAAGGGGTGAACACTGAAGCTTTCTTT
CDR3 protein: CASSQSWVQGVNTEAFF

V gene: TRBV7-9
J gene: TRBJ2-7
clone size: .
D gene: .
CDR3 DNA: TGTGCCAGCACCCCGCGGTTCTACGCTAGCTCCTACGAGCAGTACTTC
CDR3 protein: CASTPRFYASSYEQYF

V gene: TRBV7-8
J gene: TRBJ1-1
clone size: .
D gene: .
CDR3 DNA: TGTGCCAGCAGCCGATACACGAACACTGAAGCTTTCTTT
CDR3 protein: CASSRYTNTEAFF

V gene: TRBV7-9
J gene: TRBJ1-4
clone size: .
D gene: TRBD1
CDR3 DNA: TGTGCCAGCAGCTCTACGAAGGGGGCCGATGAAAAACTGTTTTTT
CDR3 protein: CASSSTKGADEKLFF

V gene: TRBV28
J gene: TRBJ1-1
clone size: .
D gene: .
CDR3 DNA: TGTGCCAGCAGTTTACAGGTCTTCGGCACTGAAGCTTTCTTT
CDR3 protein: CASSLQVFGTEAFF

V gene: TRBV7-8
J gene: TRBJ1-5
clone size: .
D gene: TRBD1
CDR3 DNA: TGTGCCAGCAGCGACAGGGAGGGCAATCAGCCCCAGCATTTT
CDR3 protein: CASSDREGNQPQHF

V gene: TRBV5-1
J gene: TRBJ1-2
clone size: .
D gene: TRBD1
CDR3 DNA: TGCGCCAGCACCCCGGACGGGACAGGAGGAAGCTTTTATGGCTACACCTTC
CDR3 protein: CASTPDGTGGSFYGYTF

V gene: TRBV7-9
J gene: TRBJ1-5
clone size: .
D gene: TRBD1
CDR3 DNA: TGTGCCAGCAGCTTAGATCAGGGGGCCCTCAATCAGCCCCAGCATTTT
CDR3 protein: CASSLDQGALNQPQHF

V gene: TRBV24-1
J gene: TRBJ2-1
clone size: once
D gene: TRBD2
CDR3 DNA: TGTGCCACCAGTGATTTAAGCACGGTAGCGGGAGATGGTGAGCAGTTCTTC
CDR3 protein: CATSDLSTVAGDGEQFF

V gene: TRBV9
J gene: TRBJ2-3
clone size: .
D gene: TRBD2
CDR3 DNA: TGTGCCAGCAGCGTACCTAGGACTAGCGGGAGGGCAGGAGATACGCAGTATTTT
CDR3 protein: CASSVPRTSGRAGDTQYF

V gene: TRBV9
J gene: TRBJ2-5
clone size: once
D gene: .
CDR3 DNA: TGTGCCAGCAGCCGCTCACCGGGCAGGGGGGAAGAGACCCAGTACTTC
CDR3 protein: CASSRSPGRGEETQYF

V gene: TRBV12-5
J gene: TRBJ2-7
clone size: .
D gene: .
CDR3 DNA: TGTGCTAGTGGTTTGGTAAGGGGCGGCTACGAGCAGTACTTC
CDR3 protein: CASGLVRGGYEQYF